These T cell receptor beta chains were read from a single sample in a study of T cell responses to AZD1222 COVID-19 vaccine. Data came from immunoSEQ multiplex PCR; TCRdb stores just in-frame clones and leaves some out. The sample carries some 160,000 clones, around nine tenths recorded once. Sample: peripheral blood, taken 28 days after the second AZD1222 dose. The receptors come from an adult who received the AZD1222 COVID-19 vaccine. The CDR3 runs from the conserved cysteine through the conserved F or W. D genes are given only for firm matches. Clone size, where shown, is once, few, many, or a class for clones that have expanded.

j_call,clone_size,v_call,d_call,cdr3_aa,cdr3_nt
TRBJ2-7,NA,TRBV6-5,NA,CASSYSRQGRSYEQYF,TGTGCCAGCAGTTACTCGAGGCAGGGTCGGTCCTACGAGCAGTACTTC
TRBJ2-7,NA,TRBV4-1,NA,CASSPLAGRGATYEQYF,TGCGCCAGCAGCCCCCTCGCGGGCAGGGGGGCTACCTACGAGCAGTACTTC
TRBJ2-5,NA,TRBV10-1,TRBD1,CASSRSGTGQETQYF,TGCGCCAGCAGTAGATCCGGGACAGGTCAAGAGACCCAGTACTTC
TRBJ2-2,NA,TRBV7-9,NA,CASSPPRARGTGELFF,TGTGCCAGCAGCCCTCCCCGTGCCCGGGGGACCGGGGAGCTGTTTTTT
TRBJ1-6,NA,TRBV21-1,NA,CASSRDRFERHF,TGTGCCAGCAGTAGGGACCGTTTCGAACGCCACTTT
TRBJ2-3,NA,TRBV3-1/TRBV3-2,NA,CASSQGTLPDTQYF,TGTGCCAGCAGCCAGGGCACGCTCCCAGATACGCAGTATTTT
TRBJ1-4,NA,TRBV6-6,TRBD1,CASIRQGRVSTNEKLFF,TGTGCCAGCATTCGACAGGGACGGGTATCAACTAATGAAAAACTGTTTTTT
TRBJ2-2,NA,TRBV5-1,TRBD1,CASKLSGGAGELFF,TGCGCCAGCAAACTGTCAGGGGGAGCCGGGGAGCTGTTTTTT
TRBJ1-1,NA,TRBV5-4,NA,CASSSQTNVKTEAFF,TGTGCCAGCAGCTCCCAGACAAATGTGAAGACTGAAGCTTTCTTT
TRBJ1-5,NA,TRBV5-8,NA,CASSSAHRDYSNQPQHF,TGTGCCAGCAGCTCTGCCCACAGGGACTATAGCAATCAGCCCCAGCATTTT
TRBJ1-2,NA,TRBV19,NA,CASSIFFQGTNYGYTF,TGTGCCAGTAGTATCTTTTTTCAGGGGACTAACTATGGCTACACCTTC
TRBJ2-1,NA,TRBV7-9,NA,CASSFSARLHEQFF,TGTGCCAGCAGCTTCAGCGCCCGTCTTCATGAGCAGTTCTTC
TRBJ2-6,once,TRBV7-9,NA,CASSLVGMTGANVLTF,TGTGCCAGCAGCTTAGTAGGTATGACGGGGGCCAACGTCCTGACTTTC
TRBJ1-2,NA,TRBV7-9,TRBD1,CASSSGGAGRGYTF,TGTGCCAGCAGCTCAGGGGGCGCAGGGAGAGGCTACACCTTC
TRBJ2-3,NA,TRBV6-2/TRBV6-3,TRBD2,CASSLTSGGLRRPDTQYF,TGTGCCAGCAGCTTGACTAGCGGGGGGCTCCGCCGCCCAGATACGCAGTATTTT
TRBJ1-2,NA,TRBV5-6,NA,CASSLAADDDYGYTF,TGTGCCAGCAGCTTGGCTGCCGATGACGACTATGGCTACACCTTC
TRBJ1-1,NA,TRBV10-2,TRBD1,CASRGLTGGTEAFF,TGCGCCAGCAGAGGACTTACAGGGGGCACTGAAGCTTTCTTT
TRBJ2-1,few,TRBV6-1,NA,CASSEKAHNEQFF,TGTGCCAGCAGTGAAAAGGCCCACAATGAGCAGTTCTTC
TRBJ2-5,once,TRBV28,TRBD1,CASSPVLWDSQETQYF,TGTGCCAGCAGTCCAGTCTTATGGGACAGCCAAGAGACCCAGTACTTC
TRBJ2-7,NA,TRBV27,TRBD2,CASRVAGGYEQYF,TGTGCCAGCAGGGTTGCGGGGGGCTACGAGCAGTACTTC
TRBJ1-1,NA,TRBV9,NA,CASSPTGTSLEAFF,TGTGCCAGCAGCCCCACAGGAACGTCCCTTGAAGCTTTCTTT
TRBJ2-4,once,TRBV10-3,NA,CAISPGAGRGDIQYF,TGTGCCATCAGCCCCGGGGCGGGTAGGGGCGACATTCAGTACTTC
TRBJ1-2,once,TRBV3-1/TRBV3-2,TRBD1,CASSRGDRVVGGYTF,TGTGCCAGCAGCCGCGGGGACAGGGTCGTAGGGGGCTACACCTTC
TRBJ2-3,NA,TRBV12-5,TRBD2,CASGSHHRGLAGQEADTQYF,TGTGCTAGTGGTTCCCACCATAGGGGACTAGCGGGTCAGGAGGCAGATACGCAGTATTTT
TRBJ2-1,once,TRBV10-3,TRBD1,CAISETPGQGEDEQFF,TGTGCCATCAGTGAAACACCAGGACAGGGGGAGGATGAGCAGTTCTTC
TRBJ1-2,once,TRBV19,TRBD1,CASAIGHNPGTAYGYTF,TGTGCCAGTGCTATCGGCCACAATCCCGGGACAGCCTATGGCTACACCTTC
TRBJ2-2,NA,TRBV11-2,NA,CASSRRQGRETGELFF,TGTGCCAGCAGCCGAAGACAGGGGAGGGAAACCGGGGAGCTGTTTTTT
TRBJ1-2,NA,TRBV6-5,NA,CASARGGDYGYTF,TGTGCCAGCGCGAGGGGAGGTGACTATGGCTACACCTTC
TRBJ1-2,NA,TRBV18,NA,CASSPPSLAGRFGYTF,TGTGCCAGCTCACCACCTTCTCTCGCAGGGAGGTTCGGCTACACCTTC
TRBJ2-2,few,TRBV10-3,TRBD1,CAIEEGGVGGELFF,TGTGCCATCGAGGAAGGGGGCGTAGGCGGGGAGCTGTTTTTT
TRBJ2-5,once,TRBV9,NA,CASSALPWLVSETQYF,TGTGCCAGCAGCGCCCTACCTTGGCTAGTCTCAGAGACCCAGTACTTC
TRBJ1-1,few,TRBV6-5,NA,CASSRWTGDTEAFF,TGTGCCAGCAGTCGGTGGACGGGGGACACTGAAGCTTTCTTT
TRBJ2-5,NA,TRBV6-4,NA,CASSPLRWSTVQETQYF,TGTGCCAGCAGTCCTCTCCGCTGGTCGACAGTCCAAGAGACCCAGTACTTC
TRBJ1-1,NA,TRBV19,NA,CASSIVWTATEAFF,TGTGCCAGTAGTATAGTTTGGACGGCCACTGAAGCTTTCTTT
TRBJ2-3,NA,TRBV10-1,NA,CASGGRPDTQYF,TGCGCCAGCGGGGGCCGACCAGATACGCAGTATTTT
TRBJ2-2,NA,TRBV5-1,NA,CASSFEGQNTGELFF,TGCGCCAGCAGCTTCGAGGGACAAAACACCGGGGAGCTGTTTTTT
TRBJ2-5,NA,TRBV4-2,TRBD2,CASSSGAGGPQETQYF,TGTGCCAGCAGCTCGGGGGCGGGGGGCCCCCAAGAGACCCAGTACTTC
TRBJ2-7,NA,TRBV7-9,NA,CASNPGGPYEQYF,TGTGCCAGTAACCCGGGGGGCCCCTACGAGCAGTACTTC
TRBJ1-4,NA,TRBV5-6,NA,CASSLRAVNEKLFF,TGTGCCAGCAGCTTGAGGGCAGTTAATGAAAAACTGTTTTTT
TRBJ1-5,once,TRBV2,TRBD1,CASSEGTGGVINQPQHF,TGTGCCAGCAGTGAAGGGACAGGGGGCGTAATCAATCAGCCCCAGCATTTT